The T cell receptor beta chain described here comes from a study of blood T cell repertoires in COVID-19. On the study more broadly: Specimens from acute and convalescent COVID-19 originated in the United States, Italy and Spain.

In the original workflow: From reference gene primer amplification, estimates of nucleated cell counts were derived. Profiling relied on immunoSEQ multiplex PCR, and the TCRdb table lists in-frame clones only, not all of them. The V and J calls and clone size were taken over from that table, and D and trimming were inferred from the DNA. The sample carries about 180,000 clones, just over 85% recorded once. Trimming pared 3 bases from V and 8 bases from J, leaving 16 bases between. Germline CDR1 SGHTA, CDR2 FQGNSA. This CDR3 has 14 residues. The sequenced sample consisted of peripheral blood. The chain combines TRBV7-2 with TRBJ1-2; D is possibly TRBD1 (6 bases). The clonotype was recovered from a man aged 50 to 60 with active or convalescent COVID-19. The CDR3 protein is CASSLVGGAEGYTF. CDR3 bases: TGTGCCAGCAGCTTGGTTGGGGGGGCAGAGGGCTACACCTTC.